The text below deals with one T cell receptor (beta chain). The clone's antigen remains unknown. No per-base quality is available; no much larger clone lies one base away. TCRbeta CDR3 regions were amplified from genomic DNA by means of the immunoSEQ Assay, a bias-controlled multiplex PCR. The authors' analysis ran thus. The number of nucleated cells in each sample was estimated by amplification of reference gene primers within the assay. To quantify the absolute abundance of each unique TCRbeta CDR3 rearrangement, sequence reads were collapsed and filtered. For each sample, productive Simpson clonality was calculated as the square root of Simpson's diversity index over productive rearrangements. Held by TCRdb, this immuneACCESS table contains in-frame sequences only and omits some clones. Under half of the omission traces to an unresolved V gene where checked; the cause of the rest is unknown. From that table come the V and J calls and clone size; the DNA was used to work out D and trimming. The sample data list some 350,000 clones, and roughly 87% of these were observed just once. The ten largest clonotypes hold about 3% of the sample.

V is pared back by 5 bases and J by 2 bases, with 9 bases lying between the germline termini. Spanning cysteine to phenylalanine, the CDR3 consists of 13 amino acids. Of all the DNA, just the CDR3 is kept, 39 bases in frame from base 1. CDR1 and CDR2 were assigned from the germline V gene as SGHNT and YENEEA. Enrolling through a virtual design, the prospective study's participants ranged in age from roughly 18 to 89 years and lived across roughly 23 United States geographic areas. In the prospective study, participants were assigned to cohorts based on the clinical history participants reported in a screening survey and a study questionnaire. Recovered participants in ImmuneRACE Cohort 3 were defined as having two consecutive negative NP/OP PCR tests, clearance from a healthcare professional, or resolution of symptoms. Mobile phlebotomists in the prospective study collected whole blood, serum and a nasopharyngeal or oropharyngeal swab from every participant. Additional blood draws and questionnaires over an approximately two-month period could optionally be provided by prospective study participants. Before DNA extraction, blood samples from the prospective study were shipped at room temperature or frozen.

The data were obtained in a study of blood T cell repertoires in COVID-19 (dated by TCRdb to 2019 to 2021). Regarding the study in general: The collaborator samples originated in the United States, Italy and Spain and spanned the acute and convalescent phases of COVID-19. The material from the prospective study consisted of cDNA or gDNA derived from T cells, B-cell-depleted T cells, or PBMCs. Deeply sampled blood TCRbeta repertoires from subjects exposed to, actively infected with, or recovered from COVID-19 were included in the dataset. A freely available public database, intended as a resource for researchers studying the immune response to SARS-CoV-2, is where the repertoires were released. Samples were obtained from the ongoing ImmuneRACE study (first 160 participants) and from 1,000 to 1,500 subjects provided by 6 global collaborators. Nearly every sample came with metadata listing a de-identified subject ID, COVID-19 status, age in years and sex. Where available, HLA class I and class II types were obtained from metadata supplied by the sample provider rather than from assay-based typing. Beyond this particular receptor, the publication reports: The amount of clinical and demographic metadata varied by source and participant and was provided uncurated.

The sequencing sample was made of PBMCs or T cells enriched from blood (not recorded which). The receptor's source is a woman aged 30 to 39 who had recovered from COVID-19. This chain is built from TRBV11-3 and TRBJ1-1, and TRBD1 may be the D gene, going by 5 matching bases. The CDR3 in this case is CASSKTGNTEAFF. The DNA sequence reads TGTGCCAGCAGCAAAACAGGTAACACTGAAGCTTTCTTT. This CDR3, with the reference TRBV11-3 and TRBJ1-1 proteins standing in past its ends, gives the full variable domain EAGVVQSPRYKIIEKKQPVAFWCNPISGHNTLYWYLQNLGQGPELLIRYENEEAVDDSQLPKDRFSAERLKGVDSTLKIQPAELGDSAVYLCASSKTGNTEAFFGQGTRLTVV.